Described below is a single TCR beta chain sequence and its context. Its antigen remains unknown. The record originates from a study of blood T cells in healthy people across ages. The CDR3 sequence is 15 residues long. Looked up from germline, CDR1 is SGHRS and CDR2 is YFSETQ. Trimming shortened V by 3 bases and J by 3 bases, and 14 bases separated the two germline ends. Whole-study results and caveats: PBMCs left unsorted prevented a conclusive naive versus antigen-experienced comparison. The fall in TCR beta diversity per million T cells was roughly linear with age.

PBMCs, at least 6.5 million per sample, were isolated. Then a second PCR, running roughly 7 to 12 cycles, was carried out with a sample-barcoded 5' primer and a J-beta primer mix. Each cDNA molecule was tagged by a template-switch adaptor with 12 random nucleotides. TCRdb passed the 5' RACE reads through MiXCR, listing each CDR3 protein once. The repertoire holds around 1,700,000 distinct CDR3 sequences, with roughly 27% as singletons. The sequencing input was blood. The V call is TRBV5-1, the J call TRBJ2-3, with D possibly being TRBD1 or TRBD2 (5 bases each). The source is a woman aged 30 to 39 in good health. CDR3 residues: CASSSRDGRTDTQYF. CDR3 bases: TGCGCCAGCAGCTCCCGGGACGGAAGGACAGATACGCAGTATTTT.